A single sample gave rise to the 31 T cell receptor beta chains below, sequenced in a study of shared clonotypes between healthy human individuals. The assay was immunoSEQ multiplex PCR, and TCRdb's table has in-frame clones only and misses some. The repertoire includes some 2,000,000 clones, over 85% of them detected once, and around 1.1% sits in the top ten. In the naive CD8 group, cells lacked CD45RO and were positively selected for CCR7, so terminally differentiated effector memory CD45RA+ cells were left out. Sequenced: naive CD8+ T cells sorted from blood. These receptors were obtained from a man aged 18-30 years in good health.

The chain has TRBV4-1 and TRBJ1-5; 9 bases match TRBD1. With 3 bases clipped from V and 7 bases from J, the junction kept 10 bases outside the gene matches. CDR3 size: 16 residues. Germline V gives CDR1 MGHRA, CDR2 YSYEKL. The CDR3 DNA follows: TGCGCCAGCAGCCAGAAACCGGGACAGGGCGGACAGCCCCAGCATTTT. It translates to CASSQKPGQGGQPQHF.

The V call is TRBV6-5, the J call TRBJ2-1, with D possibly being TRBD2 (5 bases). The germline CDR1 and CDR2 sequences are MNHEY and SVGAGI. The CDR3 is 14 amino acids. The V gene lost 1 base and the J gene lost 6 bases, with 10 bases spanning the gap. CDR3 bases: TGTGCCAGCAGTTACTTTGAGGGCTTCAATGAGCAGTTCTTC. This gives the protein CASSYFEGFNEQFF.

J is TRBJ1-1 and V is TRBV4-2; D is unresolved. The CDR3 is 12 amino acids. Germline values: CDR1 LGHNA, CDR2 YNFKEQ. V was clipped by 0 bases and J by 6 bases, with 5 bases between them. For the CDR3, the DNA is TGTGCCAGCAGCCAAGATGGGCCTGAAGCTTTCTTT. Protein: CASSQDGPEAFF.

This clone was detected a few times. J is TRBJ1-6 and V is TRBV9, with D unresolved. CDR1 is SGDLS, CDR2 YYNGEE, per germline. Between the trimmed V and J ends, which lost 0 bases and 9 bases, there was a span of 13 bases. The CDR3 consists of 15 residues. The CDR3, as DNA: TGTGCCAGCAGCGTAGCTACGGACTACGGTTCACCCCTCCACTTT. It is translated as CASSVATDYGSPLHF.

The chain joins TRBV28 to TRBJ1-1, with D tentatively TRBD1 (5 bases). Germline lookup yields CDR1 MDHEN and CDR2 SYDVKM. The CDR3 loop spans 14 amino acids. Trimming pared 5 bases from V and 5 bases from J, leaving 15 bases between. The CDR3 is CASSLQGRGTEAFF. The CDR3 DNA is TGTGCCAGCAGTCTCCAGGGTAGAGGTACTGAAGCTTTCTTT.

This chain connects TRBV10-2 to TRBJ2-1; 16 bases are a match to TRBD2. Per germline, CDR1 WSHSY and CDR2 SAAADI. V was clipped by 3 bases and J by 3 bases; unmatched bases: 5. The CDR3 sequence is 18 residues long. In DNA form, the CDR3 reads TGCGCCAGCAGTGATCCGGGACTAGCGGGGGGGCGCTACAATGAGCAGTTCTTC. Residues: CASSDPGLAGGRYNEQFF.

A word on this clone: In the same sample, other DNA sequences code for this CDR3. The CDR3 reads CASSLGRSYEQYF. CDR3 sequence (DNA): TGTGCCAGCAGCTTAGGGAGGTCCTACGAGCAGTACTTC. The V and J genes are TRBV13 and TRBJ2-7; no clear D. V shed 0 bases and J shed 1 base, with 4 bases lying between them. CDR1 is PRHDT and CDR2 is FYEKMQ in the germline V gene (reference sequence). The CDR3 loop spans 13 amino acids. Using reference TRBV13 and TRBJ2-7 for the parts outside the CDR3, the full variable domain is AAGVIQSPRHLIKEKRETATLKCYPIPRHDTVYWYQQGPGQDPQFLISFYEKMQSDKGSIPDRFSAQQFSDYHSELNMSSLELGDSALYFCASSLGRSYEQYFGPGTRLTVT.

The chain recombines TRBV28 with TRBJ2-1; a weak D match, TRBD2 (6 bases). The CDR3 is 14 amino acids. Looked up from germline, CDR1 is MDHEN and CDR2 is SYDVKM. Between the trimmed V and J ends, which lost 6 bases and 3 bases, there was a span of 12 bases. CDR3 in amino acids: CASSAEGRYNEQFF. Here the CDR3 DNA reads TGTGCCAGCAGCGCGGAGGGTCGCTACAATGAGCAGTTCTTC.

About this clone: This same CDR3 is encoded by further DNA sequences in the sample. V gene TRBV27 combines with J gene TRBJ2-2; D call uncertain. Germline loops: CDR1 MNHEY, CDR2 SMNVEV (reference sequence). Trimming removed 8 bases at V and 2 bases at J, with 3 bases between. The CDR3 has 11 residues. CDR3 protein: CASRNTGELFF. CDR3 bases: TGTGCCAGCCGTAACACCGGGGAGCTGTTTTTT.

The chain carries TRBV15 and TRBJ1-1; D perhaps matches TRBD1 (6 bases). This CDR3 contains 14 residues. The germline gives CDR1 LNHNV, CDR2 YYDKDF (reference sequence). V was pared by 0 bases and J by 5 bases, with 10 bases between. The CDR3 DNA is TGTGCCACCAGCAGAGAGGGGGGCGGGACTGAAGCTTTCTTT. This encodes CATSREGGGTEAFF.

The rearrangement links TRBV14 to TRBJ1-4; 10 nucleotides agree with TRBD1. The V and J ends lost 2 bases and 8 bases, in that order; junction bases with no gene match: 5. This CDR3 region has 15 residues. Germline CDR1 is SGHDN and CDR2 is FVKESK. The CDR3 is CASSQLGTGAEKLFF. CDR3 DNA sequence: TGTGCCAGCAGCCAACTCGGGACAGGGGCCGAAAAACTGTTTTTT.

This clone has only a few counts. The same CDR3 arises from other DNA sequences in this sample as well. V is TRBV27 and J is TRBJ1-6; D remains unclear. Germline lookup yields CDR1 MNHEY and CDR2 SMNVEV (reference sequence). This CDR3 spans 12 amino acids. Trimming removed 1 base from V and 9 bases from J, with 4 bases in between. CDR3 residues: CASSLLGSPLHF. CDR3 nucleotide sequence: TGTGCCAGCAGTTTATTAGGTTCACCCCTCCACTTT.

This clone was picked up a small number of times. The gene calls are TRBV6-5 and TRBJ1-3; 7 bases match TRBD1. The CDR3 contains 12 residues. CDR1 MNHEY and CDR2 SVGAGI come from the germline V gene. J lost 4 bases, V lost 11 bases, and 5 bases had no gene match. CDR3 nucleotide sequence: TGTGCCGCGACAGGGCCCGGAAACACCATATATTTT. Its translation: CAATGPGNTIYF.

This chain joins TRBV9 and TRBJ1-2; D uncertain. This CDR3 region has 12 residues. Germline CDR1 and CDR2: SGDLS and YYNGEE. Trimming removed 4 bases at V and 8 bases at J, with 12 bases between. CDR3 protein: CASSTDPGGYTF. In DNA form, the CDR3 reads TGTGCCAGCAGCACGGACCCGGGGGGCTACACCTTC.

V gene TRBV7-3 combines with J gene TRBJ2-7, with unresolved D. CDR1 SGHTA and CDR2 FQGTGA come from the germline V gene. The CDR3 loop spans 13 amino acids. V lost 5 bases and J lost 5, with 13 bases in between. Here the CDR3 reads CASSPHGSHEQYF. In DNA form, the CDR3 reads TGTGCCAGCAGCCCCCACGGGTCCCACGAGCAGTACTTC.

The chain's CDR3 is CASSYPQGADEKLFF. The CDR3 region has the DNA TGTGCCAGCAGTTACCCACAGGGGGCAGATGAAAAACTGTTTTTT. The rearrangement links TRBV6-6 to TRBJ1-4, with 9 bases aligning to TRBD1. Germline values: CDR1 MNHNY, CDR2 SVGAGI (reference sequence). V gave up 2 bases and J gave up 6 bases; unmatched junction bases: 4. This CDR3 region has 15 residues.

This clone was seen only once. CDR3 DNA sequence: TGTGCCAGCAGTCCCCTAAACGTACTTAGCGGTACTAACTACGAGCAGTACTTC. Residues: CASSPLNVLSGTNYEQYF. V is TRBV27 and J is TRBJ2-7, with D perhaps TRBD2 (6 bases). The CDR3 covers 18 residues. V lost 5 bases to trimming and J lost 3 bases, with 26 bases between them. CDR1 is MNHEY and CDR2 is SMNVEV in the germline V gene (reference sequence).

The chain links TRBV6-6 to TRBJ2-1; unclear D gene. The CDR3 totals 15 residues. Per germline, CDR1 MNHNY and CDR2 SVGAGI (reference sequence). V was pared by 5 bases and J by 2 bases, with 13 bases between. CDR3 bases: TGTGCCAGCAGTGCTCTTGAAGGCACCTACAATGAGCAGTTCTTC. It translates to CASSALEGTYNEQFF.

The chain has TRBV21-1 and TRBJ1-1. TRBV21-1 is given as a pseudogene. The CDR3 runs 14 residues. The CDR3 DNA is TGTGCCAGCACCTTTTGGAGCTTGAACACTGAAGCTTTCTTT. It specifies CASTFWSLNTEAFF.

The chain employs TRBV25-1 and TRBJ1-2, with D possibly being TRBD1 (6 bases). Trimming left V 2 bases short and J 5 bases short, with 12 bases between. The CDR3 totals 14 residues. Germline CDR1 and CDR2: MGHDK and SYGVNS. This chain's CDR3 is CASSEPNREYGYTF. Here the CDR3 DNA reads TGTGCCAGCAGTGAACCCAACAGGGAGTATGGCTACACCTTC.

The chain joins TRBV19 to TRBJ1-5; a weak D match, TRBD1 (5 bases). The length of the CDR3 is 15 residues. Germline values: CDR1 LNHDA, CDR2 SQIVND (reference sequence). V was cut by 0 bases and J by 6 bases, with 12 bases left in between. The CDR3 DNA reads TGTGCCAGTAGTATAGATGATAGGGGCTCTCAGCCCCAGCATTTT. Its translation is CASSIDDRGSQPQHF.

The CDR3 is CASQIRDSTYEQYF. The CDR3 region has the DNA TGTGCCAGCCAAATCCGGGACTCCACCTACGAGCAGTACTTC. This rearrangement joins TRBV6-1 to TRBJ2-7; tentative D call: TRBD2 (6 bases). This CDR3 region has 14 residues. Germline V gene lookup returns CDR1 MNHNS and CDR2 SASEGT. V lost 8 bases and J lost 2, with 16 bases in between.

This rearrangement joins TRBV7-2 to TRBJ2-7; D is possibly TRBD1 (6 bases). This CDR3 has 14 residues. Germline CDR1 reads SGHTA; CDR2 reads FQGNSA. V shed 3 bases and J shed 2 bases, with 11 bases lying between them. CDR3: CASSFGQQPYEQYF. The DNA for the CDR3 is TGTGCCAGCAGCTTTGGACAGCAGCCCTACGAGCAGTACTTC.

The chain employs TRBV23-1 and TRBJ2-1, with a weak D call TRBD1 (7 bases). TRBV23-1 is treated as an ORF (open reading frame) with a function not yet certain. The CDR3 is 15 residues long. The germline V and J ends were trimmed by 0 bases and 7 bases, with 13 bases remaining between them. CDR3 sequence reads: CASSQSRDSGNEQFF. The CDR3 coding sequence is TGCGCCAGCAGTCAATCGCGGGACAGTGGGAATGAGCAGTTCTTC.

V and J are TRBV6-1 and TRBJ2-7; 9 bases align to TRBD2. V gave up 6 bases and J gave up 7 bases; unmatched junction bases: 4. Germline CDR1 reads MNHNS; CDR2 reads SASEGT. The CDR3 is 12 residues long. This CDR3 reads CASRTSGSEQYF. CDR3 coding DNA: TGTGCCAGCAGGACTAGCGGCTCTGAGCAGTACTTC.

This rearrangement joins TRBV9 to TRBJ1-3, with TRBD1 matching over 7 bases. The germline V gene has CDR1 SGDLS and CDR2 YYNGEE. This CDR3 has 17 amino acids. Trimming removed 3 bases from V and 2 bases from J; junction bases left unmatched: 11. The CDR3 sequence is CASSEAVDRDPGNTIYF. CDR3 DNA sequence: TGTGCCAGCAGCGAGGCCGTTGACAGGGACCCTGGAAACACCATATATTTT.

The gene calls are TRBV2 and TRBJ2-7; D gene unclear. Trimming pared 3 bases from V and 0 bases from J, leaving 9 bases between. Germline assignment: CDR1 SNHLY and CDR2 FYNNEI. This CDR3 is 14 amino acids long. The CDR3 coding sequence is TGTGCCAGCAGTGACCAACAGTACTCCTACGAGCAGTACTTC. It yields the protein CASSDQQYSYEQYF. The variable domain in full, completed from reference TRBV2 and TRBJ2-7, reads EPEVTQTPSHQVTQMGQEVILRCVPISNHLYFYWYRQILGQKVEFLVSFYNNEISEKSEIFDDQFSVERPDGSNFTLKIRSTKLEDSAMYFCASSDQQYSYEQYFGPGTRLTVT.

For this clone: This specimen includes other DNA sequences encoding the same CDR3. This sequence joins TRBV11-2 and TRBJ2-3; D unclear. V was clipped by 3 bases and J by 5 bases, with 6 bases between them. Germline CDR1 and CDR2: SGHAT and FQNNGV. This CDR3 region has 12 residues. This CDR3 is CASSLGGDTQYF. For the CDR3, the DNA is TGTGCCAGCAGCTTGGGCGGAGATACGCAGTATTTT.

The chain uses TRBV13 and TRBJ2-3; a possible D gene is TRBD2 (7 bases). Trimming removed 2 bases at V and 0 bases at J, with 15 bases between. The CDR3 sequence is 17 residues long. Germline V gene data show CDR1 as PRHDT and CDR2 as FYEKMQ (reference sequence). This CDR3 reads CASSLRGGTLSTDTQYF. The CDR3, as DNA: TGTGCCAGCAGCTTAAGGGGGGGGACCCTTAGCACAGATACGCAGTATTTT.

The chain is built from TRBV21-1 and TRBJ1-2; the table assigns TRBD1, which was not confirmed against the DNA. TRBV21-1 is a pseudogene locus. The CDR3 spans 13 residues. CDR3 in amino acids: CAFEGQGNYGYTF. Here the CDR3 DNA reads TGTGCCTTCGAGGGCCAGGGGAATTATGGCTACACCTTC.

The chain uses TRBV28 and TRBJ2-4, with TRBD1 identical over 10 bases. The trim removed 6 bases at V and 6 bases at J, leaving 11 bases unmatched. Per germline, CDR1 MDHEN and CDR2 SYDVKM. The CDR3 sequence is 16 residues long. The CDR3 loop is CASSPSGQGWINIQYF. CDR3 bases: TGTGCCAGCAGCCCCTCGGGACAGGGGTGGATAAACATTCAGTACTTC. The full variable domain, its missing parts supplied by reference TRBV28 and TRBJ2-4, is DVKVTQSSRYLVKRTGEKVFLECVQDMDHENMFWYRQDPGLGLRLIYFSYDVKMKEKGDIPEGYSVSREKKERFSLILESASTNQTSMYLCASSPSGQGWINIQYFGAGTRLSVL.